Included here is one T cell receptor beta chain sequence, with context. Germline V gene lookup returns CDR1 SGHRS and CDR2 YFSETQ. V gave up 4 bases and J gave up 0 bases; unmatched junction bases: 9. The CDR3 totals 19 residues. It was with 60 Vbeta and 13 Jbeta primers that the PCR ran. The method was immunoSEQ multiplex PCR; TCRdb's version includes in-frame clones alone and lacks a portion of them. Its table records approximately 200,000 clones. These data come from a study of cytomegalovirus exposure and HLA in healthy donors. The chain couples TRBV5-1 to TRBJ2-3, with 15 positions matching TRBD2. The sequence derives from a boy aged 10-17 years in good health and CMV-seronegative. Sequenced material: PBMCs. In DNA, the CDR3 is TGCGCCAGCAGCCACGGACTAGCGGGGGGGGAATTCAGCACAGATACGCAGTATTTT. Its protein is CASSHGLAGGEFSTDTQYF. Full variable domain (missing parts from reference TRBV5-1 and TRBJ2-3): KAGVTQTPRYLIKTRGQQVTLSCSPISGHRSVSWYQQTPGQGLQFLFEYFSETQRNKGNFPGRFSGRQFSNSRSEMNVSTLELGDSALYLCASSHGLAGGEFSTDTQYFGPGTRLTVL.